This T cell receptor (beta chain) was recorded in a study of OX40 agonist ivuxolimab in advanced cancers. Overall study context: Patients received the agonistic anti-OX40 (CD134) antibody ivuxolimab. From 23 to 79 years was the age range, with a mean of around 54 years, and about 83% were male. Overall study findings and caveats: On average, CD8+ T cells had more expanded clones than CD4+. Dose levels from 0.1 to 3.0 mg/kg saw CD4+ and CD8+ blood T cells expand clonally by week 6.

This clone was found once. Its antigen remains unidentified. From germline, CDR1 is SEHNR and CDR2 FQNEAQ (reference sequence). This CDR3 is 14 amino acids long. V was clipped by 4 bases and J by 5 bases, with 15 bases between them. The method was immunoSEQ multiplex PCR; TCRdb's version includes in-frame clones alone and lacks a portion of them. In the table there are 65,000 to 80,000 clones, around 90% of which are singletons. This receptor was taken from an adult with an advanced solid tumor such as melanoma, head and neck, liver or kidney cancer. Sequences were derived from CD4+ or CD8+ T cells sorted from blood, sampled in a trial of the OX40 agonist ivuxolimab. The chain uses TRBV7-9 and TRBJ2-7; maybe TRBD2 (5 bases). The CDR3 nucleotides are TGTGCCAGCAGCTCCGGACTCGACCCGGACGAGCAGTACTTC. Its translation: CASSSGLDPDEQYF.